Listed below are T cell receptor beta chains from one sample, sequenced in a study of blood T cells in healthy people across ages. Each CDR3 protein gets one entry after TCRdb re-called the 5' RACE reads with MiXCR. Of about 630,000 distinct CDR3 sequences in the sample, roughly 21% were seen once. Sequencing was performed on blood. These receptors were collected from a man aged 65-85 years in good health. The CDR3 runs from the conserved cysteine through the conserved F or W. The D gene is left open where the match is weak. Some rows mark clone size as missing; the rest say once, few, many or name a class of expanded clone.

V	J	D	size	DNA	CDR3
TRBV7-9	TRBJ2-7	NA	few	TGTGCCAGCAGCAAAAACGACGAGCAGTACTTC	CASSKNDEQYF
TRBV5-1	TRBJ2-5	TRBD2	NA	TGCGCCAGCAGACAAGGGACTAGCGGGATCCGAGAGACCCAGTACTTC	CASRQGTSGIRETQYF
TRBV5-1	TRBJ2-5	NA	few	TGCGCCAGCAGCTTGGGACACGTACAAGAGACCCAGTACTTC	CASSLGHVQETQYF
TRBV5-1	TRBJ2-5	NA	NA	TGCGCCAGCAGCTTTGTCCCCGCGCAAGTAGAGACCCAGTACTTC	CASSFVPAQVETQYF
TRBV9	TRBJ2-7	NA	few	TGTGCCAGCAGCGTAGTCCGGAGCACCCTGGGCTCCTACGAGCAGTACTTC	CASSVVRSTLGSYEQYF
TRBV20-1	TRBJ2-1	NA	NA	TGCAGTGCAAATACCCGGGCCTCCTACAATGAGCAGTTCTTC	CSANTRASYNEQFF
TRBV5-5	TRBJ2-1	NA	few	TGTGCCAGCAGCGATAGCATTATTCGGCTCAATGAGCAGTTCTTC	CASSDSIIRLNEQFF
TRBV20-1	TRBJ2-4	TRBD1	many	TGCAGTGCCCCCTTCATCTCGAGGGACAGCGATTTCAAAAACATTCAGTACTTC	CSAPFISRDSDFKNIQYF
TRBV10-3	TRBJ2-5	NA	many	TGTGCCAGTGGAGGGAGCCAAGAGACCCAGTACTTC	CASGGSQETQYF
TRBV5-1	TRBJ2-5	NA	NA	TGCGCCAGCGTCCCTGGGGGCAGGGCGTACCAAGAGACCCAGTACTTC	CASVPGGRAYQETQYF
TRBV7-2	TRBJ2-5	TRBD2	few	TGTGCCAGCAGCTTTTCTAGCGGGCCCCAAGAGACCCAGTACTTC	CASSFSSGPQETQYF
TRBV28	TRBJ1-1	TRBD1	NA	TGTGCCAGCAGTCCCCCCAGGGGGCGGACTGAAGCTTTCTTT	CASSPPRGRTEAFF
TRBV24-1	TRBJ2-3	NA	NA	TGTGCCACCAGTCCATCGCGAGGGACCAGGCTAGAAGCGCAGTATTTT	CATSPSRGTRLEAQYF
TRBV20-1	TRBJ2-5	NA	few	TGCAGTGCTAGTCAGACAGCCCAAGAGGCCCAGTACTTC	CSASQTAQEAQYF
TRBV5-5	TRBJ2-6	NA	few	TGTGCCAGCAACTCTTTAGCTGGGGCCAACGTCCTGACTTTC	CASNSLAGANVLTF
TRBV4-1	TRBJ2-7	NA	few	TGCGCCAGCAGCCAATACAGTGGGAGGACAAACTACGAGCAGTACTTC	CASSQYSGRTNYEQYF
TRBV5-1	TRBJ2-2	NA	NA	TGCGCCAGCAGCTTGAACGCGGAACGGGTCACCGGGGAGCTGTTTTTT	CASSLNAERVTGELFF